Listed below are T cell receptor beta chains from one sample, sequenced in a study of blood T cells in healthy people across ages. Each CDR3 protein is one row after TCRdb ran MiXCR on the 5' RACE reads. This table holds about 900,000 distinct CDR3 sequences, around 48% found once. Sequenced input: blood. These receptors all come from a man under 40 in good health. CDR3s include the opening cysteine and the closing phenylalanine or tryptophan. D genes are given only for firm matches. Clone size, where shown, is once, few, many, or a class for clones that have expanded.

clone_size,d_call,v_call,j_call,cdr3_length,cdr3_nt,cdr3_aa
few,TRBD2,TRBV29-1,TRBJ2-5,13,TGCAGCGTCGGGGGACTAGCTCTTGAGACCCAGTACTTC,CSVGGLALETQYF
few,TRBD2,TRBV27,TRBJ2-3,15,TGTGCCAGCAGTTCCCTAGCGGGGAACTCAGATACGCAGTATTTT,CASSSLAGNSDTQYF
-,-,TRBV5-1,TRBJ2-2,15,TGCGCCAGCAGCTTGAGTCAGGGGAACACCGGGGAGCTGTTTTTT,CASSLSQGNTGELFF
-,TRBD1,TRBV18,TRBJ1-6,15,TGTGCCAGCTCACCGGGACAGCCAGATAATTCACCCCTCCACTTT,CASSPGQPDNSPLHF
few,-,TRBV4-1,TRBJ1-1,15,TGCGCCAGCAGCCAAGAAAGGCTCACGGACACTGAAGCTTTCTTT,CASSQERLTDTEAFF
-,-,TRBV5-1,TRBJ2-7,14,TGCGCCGGCAGCTGGGATGGGAAGCCCTACGAGCAGTACTTC,CAGSWDGKPYEQYF
few,-,TRBV9,TRBJ1-2,14,TGTGCCAGCAGCGTGAGCTACAGGGACTATGGCTACACCTTC,CASSVSYRDYGYTF
few,-,TRBV20-1,TRBJ1-2,11,TGCAGTGGTACCGCAAACTATGGCTACACCTTC,CSGTANYGYTF
few,TRBD2,TRBV6-5,TRBJ2-3,13,TGTGCCAGCAGTCGACTAGCAGGAGATACGCAGTATTTT,CASSRLAGDTQYF
-,-,TRBV27,TRBJ2-7,14,TGTGCCAGCAGTTCCTTCGAGGAAGGCTACGAGCAGTACTTC,CASSSFEEGYEQYF
few,TRBD1,TRBV28,TRBJ1-1,15,TGTGCCAGCAGCCTCCCAACTGACAGGGGCACTGAAGCTTTCTTT,CASSLPTDRGTEAFF
few,-,TRBV4-3,TRBJ1-2,15,TGCGCCAGCAGCCAAGATCGGAGCTCTCAGAGCGGCTACACCTTC,CASSQDRSSQSGYTF
-,TRBD2,TRBV7-2,TRBJ2-5,15,TGTGCCAGCAGCTTTTCGACTAGCGTCCAAGAGACCCAGTACTTC,CASSFSTSVQETQYF
-,-,TRBV6-5,TRBJ1-2,15,TGTGCCAGCAGCATTACGGGGGAGGGTCCCTATGGCTACACCTTC,CASSITGEGPYGYTF
few,-,TRBV6-5,TRBJ2-3,15,TGTGCCAGCAGTTACTCGGGAATATCCACAGATACGCAGTATTTT,CASSYSGISTDTQYF
-,TRBD1,TRBV27,TRBJ2-7,14,TGTGCCAGCAACCTCCGGGACAGGTTCCACGAGCAGTACTTC,CASNLRDRFHEQYF
few,TRBD1,TRBV18,TRBJ2-1,16,TGTGCCAGCTCACCACTAGGACAGGGGTCCTACAATGAGCAGTTCTTC,CASSPLGQGSYNEQFF
-,-,TRBV15,TRBJ1-4,14,TGTGCCACCAGCAGAGAACAGGCTAATGAAAAACTGTTTTTT,CATSREQANEKLFF
-,TRBD2,TRBV6-6,TRBJ2-7,17,TGTGCCAGCAGGCCGGGACTAGCGGGGGGGATCTCCTACGAGCAGTACTTC,CASRPGLAGGISYEQYF
-,-,TRBV7-9,TRBJ1-1,14,TGTGCCAGCAGCTTAGCGATGAGAACCACTGAAGCTTTCTTT,CASSLAMRTTEAFF
-,-,TRBV5-1,TRBJ2-6,14,TGCGCCAGCAGCCCCTCGGGGGGGGCCAACGTCCTGACTTTC,CASSPSGGANVLTF
-,-,TRBV5-1,TRBJ2-7,14,TGCGCCAGCAGCTTGGGGATTAACTCCTACGAGCAGTACTTC,CASSLGINSYEQYF
-,-,TRBV3-1,TRBJ1-6,15,TGTGCCAGCAGCCAAGGACAGACCTATAATTCACCCCTCCACTTT,CASSQGQTYNSPLHF
few,TRBD1,TRBV25-1,TRBJ2-7,13,TGTGCCAGCAGATATACAGGGGCCCACGAGCAGTACTTC,CASRYTGAHEQYF
few,-,TRBV7-9,TRBJ2-5,13,TGTGCCAGCAGCTTAGGTGACGACTGGGAGCAGTACTTC,CASSLGDDWEQYF
-,-,TRBV14,TRBJ2-7,15,TGTGCCAGCAGCCAAGAAAAGGGGCTCCCCTACGAGCAGTACTTC,CASSQEKGLPYEQYF
-,-,TRBV7-2,TRBJ2-3,15,TGTGCCAGCAGCCCGGGGACGCCAAACACAGATACGCAGTATTTT,CASSPGTPNTDTQYF
-,-,TRBV5-1,TRBJ2-7,16,TGCGCCAGCTCCGAGCTGGGGCCAGGGATCTCCGGCGAGCAGTACTTC,CASSELGPGISGEQYF
once,-,TRBV10-2,TRBJ2-5,14,TGCGCCAGCAGCGCTAGCCACGTGCAAGAGACCCAGTACTTC,CASSASHVQETQYF
-,TRBD2,TRBV10-3,TRBJ2-5,11,TGTGCCATCAACGGGGGGGAGACCCAGTACTTC,CAINGGETQYF